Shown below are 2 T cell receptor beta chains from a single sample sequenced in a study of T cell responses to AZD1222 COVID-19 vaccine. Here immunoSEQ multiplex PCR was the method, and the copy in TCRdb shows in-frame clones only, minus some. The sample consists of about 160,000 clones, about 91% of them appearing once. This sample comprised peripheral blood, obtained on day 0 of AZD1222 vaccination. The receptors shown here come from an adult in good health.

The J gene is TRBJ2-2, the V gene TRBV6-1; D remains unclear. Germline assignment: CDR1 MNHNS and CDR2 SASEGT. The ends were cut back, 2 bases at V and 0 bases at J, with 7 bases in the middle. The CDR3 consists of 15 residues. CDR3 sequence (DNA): TGTGCCAGCAGTGAAATGTCTACGAACACCGGGGAGCTGTTTTTT. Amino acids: CASSEMSTNTGELFF.

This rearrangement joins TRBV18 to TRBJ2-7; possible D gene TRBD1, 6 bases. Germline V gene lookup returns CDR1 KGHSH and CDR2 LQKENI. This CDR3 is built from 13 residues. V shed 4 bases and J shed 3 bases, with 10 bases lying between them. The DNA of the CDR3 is TGTGCCAGCTCACTACGAGGGGGCTACGAGCAGTACTTC. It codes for CASSLRGGYEQYF.